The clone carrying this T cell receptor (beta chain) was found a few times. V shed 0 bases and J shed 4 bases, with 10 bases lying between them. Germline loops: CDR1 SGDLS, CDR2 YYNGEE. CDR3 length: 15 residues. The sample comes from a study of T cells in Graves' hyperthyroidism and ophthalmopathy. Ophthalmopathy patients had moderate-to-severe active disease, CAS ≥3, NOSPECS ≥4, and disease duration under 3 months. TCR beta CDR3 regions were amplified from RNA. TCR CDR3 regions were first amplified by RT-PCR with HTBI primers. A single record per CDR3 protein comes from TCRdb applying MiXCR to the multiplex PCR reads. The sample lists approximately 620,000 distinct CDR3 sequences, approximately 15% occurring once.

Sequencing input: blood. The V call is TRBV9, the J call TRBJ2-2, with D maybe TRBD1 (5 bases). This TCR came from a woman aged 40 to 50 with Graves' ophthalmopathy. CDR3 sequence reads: CASSVGLQGTGELFF. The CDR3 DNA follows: TGTGCCAGCAGCGTAGGGCTGCAGGGCACCGGGGAGCTGTTTTTT.